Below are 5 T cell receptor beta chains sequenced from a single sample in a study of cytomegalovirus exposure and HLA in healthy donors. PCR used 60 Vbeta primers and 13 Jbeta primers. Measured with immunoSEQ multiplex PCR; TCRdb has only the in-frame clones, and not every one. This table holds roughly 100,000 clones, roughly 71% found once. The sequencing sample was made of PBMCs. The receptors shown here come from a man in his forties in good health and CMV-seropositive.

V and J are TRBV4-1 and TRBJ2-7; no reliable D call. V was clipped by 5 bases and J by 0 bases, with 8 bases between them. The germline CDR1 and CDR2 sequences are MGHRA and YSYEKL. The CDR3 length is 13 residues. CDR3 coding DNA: TGCGCCAGCAGCTATGACATCTCCTACGAGCAGTACGTC. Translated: CASSYDISYEQYV.

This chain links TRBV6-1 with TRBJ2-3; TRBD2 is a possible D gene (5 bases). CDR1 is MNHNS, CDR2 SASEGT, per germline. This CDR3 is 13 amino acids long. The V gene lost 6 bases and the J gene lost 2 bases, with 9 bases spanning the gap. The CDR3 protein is CASRTGNTDTQYF. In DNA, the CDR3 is TGTGCCAGCAGGACGGGAAACACAGATACGCAGTATTTT.

The CDR3 here is CASSLDRYSNQPQHF. CDR3 bases: TGTGCCAGCAGTCTGGACAGGTATAGCAATCAGCCCCAGCATTTT. This chain links TRBV6-7 with TRBJ1-5; 7 bases are a match to TRBD1. TRBV6-7 is designated an ORF whose function remains uncertain. The CDR3 has 15 residues. Unmatched junction bases numbered 4, after V lost 5 bases and J lost 0 bases.

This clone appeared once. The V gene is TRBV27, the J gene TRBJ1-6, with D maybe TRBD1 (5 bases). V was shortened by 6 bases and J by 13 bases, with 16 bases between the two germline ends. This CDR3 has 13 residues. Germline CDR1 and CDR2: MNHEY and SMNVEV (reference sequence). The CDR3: CASSQGLAVPLHF. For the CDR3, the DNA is TGTGCCAGCAGCCAGGGACTCGCGGTGCCCCTCCACTTT.

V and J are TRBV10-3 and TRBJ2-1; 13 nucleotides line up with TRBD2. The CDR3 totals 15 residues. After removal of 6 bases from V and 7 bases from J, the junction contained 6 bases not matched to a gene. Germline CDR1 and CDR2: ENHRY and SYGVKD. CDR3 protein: CAISELAGGTNEQFF. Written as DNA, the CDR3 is TGTGCCATCAGCGAACTAGCGGGAGGGACAAATGAGCAGTTCTTC.